The TCR beta chain described here comes from a study of CD8 T cells in Susac syndrome (dated by TCRdb to the late 2010s). With respect to the entire study: Repertoire sequencing was used to test whether CD8+ T cell activation and differentiation in Susac syndrome was antigen driven.

Details on this clonotype: It lacks a known antigen. No per-base quality is available; no much larger clone lies one base away.

High-throughput TCR beta sequencing profiled peripheral blood CD8+ and CD4+ T cells from healthy donors, Susac syndrome patients and multiple sclerosis patients. The multiple sclerosis controls were treatment-naive patients who had stable or active relapsing-remitting disease and met the revised McDonald criteria. Bulk CD8+ and CD4+ T cells were purified by magnetic negative isolation, while CD8+ TEMRA cells were enriched using FACS. Blood was drawn into EDTA tubes, processed within 24 hours, and PBMCs were isolated by density gradient centrifugation. PBMCs intended for TCR sequencing were frozen in liquid nitrogen and were later thawed in a 37 degrees C water bath. The sorted or isolated CD4+, CD8+ and CD8+ TEMRA cells had a purity of 90% or higher. RNA was extracted using the RNeasy kit, and roughly 0.5 to 1 ug of the RNA was reverse transcribed with random hexamers. TCR beta CDR3 regions were amplified with the immunoSEQ multiplex PCR assay covering 54 Vbeta and 13 Jbeta segments. Bias from PCR amplification was corrected by using a synthetic template baseline for primer optimization and for computational correction. Concerning the study's data processing: Reads were assigned to V, D and J genes according to IMGT and analyzed in immunoSEQ Analyzer, with only productive sequences retained. Clonality was calculated as one minus the Shannon entropy normalized by log2 of the number of productive unique sequences. For each patient and control, public and private clones were evaluated among the 100 most prevalent clones. Clones were defined as Susac-specific if absent from the healthy and MS cohorts, from 1052 published viral clones and from other ImmuneACCESS disease sequences. Using fastp trimming at Q25 and MiXCR clonotype assembly, TCRdb reanalyzed the public sequencing data and kept in-frame beta chains. CDR3 protein sequences are deduplicated, and each keeps its most common genes and DNA. TCRdb assigned the V and J calls; the authors' analysis was not used. This sample gives about 160,000 distinct CDR3 sequences in total; approximately 93% of them show up just once. The biggest ten clones account for about 0.089% of the sample.

The CDR3 holds 17 amino acids from the cysteine to the phenylalanine. The retained sequence is limited to the CDR3, 51 bases, with the frame set at the first base. CDR1 and CDR2 are drawn from the germline V gene: MDHEN, SYDVKM. Trimming removed 4 bases from V and 3 bases from J; the gene matches leave 14 bases unexplained. Results the study describes overall, beyond this receptor: The number of individuals in the TCR sequencing and HLA analysis was recognized as being relatively small.

The sample was CD4+ T cells from PBMCs. Here the chain combines TRBV28 and TRBJ2-7; TRBD2 aligns with 8 central bases. The clonotype originates from a human donor with multiple sclerosis. CDR3 loop: CASSSAGAPGGIYEQYF. The nucleotide sequence reads TGTGCCAGCAGTTCAGCGGGGGCCCCTGGCGGTATCTACGAGCAGTACTTC.